This T cell receptor beta chain was sequenced in a study of shared clonotypes between healthy human individuals. In the study overall: Per donor, three plates held CD4 naive cells, three held CD4 memory, two held CD8 naive and one held CD8 memory.

Study-level results: Shared clonotypes across all four donors exceeded non-shared ones in generation probability. Estimated richness values were generally larger in naive subsets than in memory subsets.

The ends were cut back, 3 bases at V and 1 base at J, with 19 bases in the middle. Germline CDR1 reads SGDLS; CDR2 reads YYNGEE. CDR3 length: 17 residues. About this clone: Its antigen remains unidentified.

Both subsets, CD45RA+ naive and CD45RA-negative memory, were split from the CD4+ cells. Repertoires were generated with immunoSEQ multiplex PCR, while TCRdb's copy carries only in-frame clones and drops some. The sample contains 2 million to 2.5 million clones, around 92% of which appear only once. Sequencing used naive CD4+ T cells from PBMCs. Regarding subset: CD45RA+ positively selected. This chain joins TRBV9 and TRBJ2-5, with TRBD2 as a possible D gene (6 bases). This TCR came from a man aged 18-30 years in good health. Some clones in this sample may be carry-over from other donors' samples. CDR3 loop: CASSAGKRARAQETQYF. DNA for the CDR3: TGTGCCAGCAGCGCCGGAAAGCGGGCCCGCGCCCAAGAGACCCAGTACTTC. Based on the CDR3 plus reference TRBV9 and TRBJ2-5, the full variable domain is DSGVTQTPKHLITATGQRVTLRCSPRSGDLSVYWYQQSLDQGLQFLIQYYNGEERAKGNILERFSAQQFPDLHSELNLSSLELGDSALYFCASSAGKRARAQETQYFGPGTRLLVL.